This TCR beta chain was captured by sequencing in a study of blood T cell repertoires in COVID-19. Study details: Sites across the United States, Italy and Spain contributed samples from acute and convalescent COVID-19.

In Seattle, patients joined the study during active infection and were tracked longitudinally. CDR3 length: 16 amino acids. Germline assignment: CDR1 SGHRS and CDR2 YFSETQ. Trimming took off 4 bases at V and 1 base at J, with 15 bases between the two ends. Authors' analysis steps: Reference gene primer amplification in the assay estimated nucleated cell counts. The table came from immunoSEQ multiplex PCR; TCRdb's copy has only in-frame clones and leaves some out. The V and J calls and clone size were taken over from that table, and D and trimming were inferred from the DNA. The table shows under 250,000 clones, with approximately 90% occurring only once.

Material for sequencing was peripheral blood. The sequence came from a man aged 60-69 years with COVID-19, enrolled during active disease. The chain has TRBV5-1 and TRBJ1-3; a possible D gene is TRBD1 (5 bases). The CDR3 region is CASSPSGDYSGNTIYF. DNA of the CDR3: TGCGCCAGCAGCCCTTCGGGGGACTATTCTGGAAACACCATATATTTT.